Presented here are 11 T cell receptor beta chains from one specimen sequenced in a study of monozygotic twins with cystic fibrosis. Some clones are missing from TCRdb's copy, which holds only in-frame ones; the method was immunoSEQ multiplex PCR. Altogether 11,000 to 15,000 clones are present, more than 75% being singletons, with the ten largest covering about 1%. The sequencing sample was made of blood. Every receptor here comes from a boy between 10 and 17 years old with cystic fibrosis.

This clone appeared a single time. The rearrangement links TRBV5-6 to TRBJ1-5; TRBD1 matches 7 bases. The V gene end was trimmed by 4 bases and the J gene end by 0 bases; junction bases not matched to a gene: 4. Per the germline V gene, CDR1 is SGHDT and CDR2 is YYEEEE. This CDR3 is 15 amino acids long. CDR3 in DNA: TGTGCCAGCAGCAAGGGACAGTATAGCAATCAGCCCCAGCATTTT. This codes for CASSKGQYSNQPQHF.

The gene calls are TRBV5-4 and TRBJ1-5; D not certain. Trimming cost V 0 bases and J 5 bases, with 6 bases left between them. This CDR3 is 13 amino acids long. The germline CDR1 and CDR2 sequences are SGHNT and YYREEE (reference sequence). CDR3 DNA: TGTGCCAGCAGCTTGGATCCCGATCAGCCCCAGCATTTT. This encodes CASSLDPDQPQHF.

The chain joins TRBV14 to TRBJ2-5; 9 bases match TRBD1. The junction had 7 bases not matched to a gene; V was cut back by 1 base and J by 4 bases. This CDR3 contains 16 residues. Germline CDR1 is SGHDN and CDR2 is FVKESK. The CDR3 DNA sequence: TGTGCCAGCAGCCAAGCGGGGACAGGGTTTTCAGAGACCCAGTACTTC. Amino acid sequence: CASSQAGTGFSETQYF.

This sequence joins TRBV19 and TRBJ1-5, with 7 bases matching TRBD1. The germline V gene has CDR1 LNHDA and CDR2 SQIVND (reference sequence). V lost 9 bases to trimming and J lost 7 bases; unmatched junction nucleotides: 21. This CDR3 has 17 amino acids. The CDR3 DNA sequence: TGTGCCAGCAAAAACGTCCAAACCGGGACAGCGGCACAGCCCCAGCATTTT. Translation: CASKNVQTGTAAQPQHF.

The chain employs TRBV5-6 and TRBJ2-5; D perhaps matches TRBD1 (5 bases). This CDR3 has 16 residues. The germline gives CDR1 SGHDT, CDR2 YYEEEE. V lost 3 bases and J lost 9, with 24 bases in between. CDR3 in DNA: TGTGCCAGCAGCTGGGCTGTGAGACACCGCGTAGGGGCCCAGTACTTC. It translates to CASSWAVRHRVGAQYF.

This chain uses TRBV30 with TRBJ2-7; tentatively, D is TRBD1 (6 bases). The CDR3 is 14 amino acids. V lost 0 bases and J lost 5, with 14 bases in between. In germline, CDR1 is GTSNPN, CDR2 SVGIG (reference sequence). This chain's CDR3 is CAWSVYRVEDEQYF. CDR3 sequence (DNA): TGTGCCTGGAGTGTCTACAGGGTAGAGGACGAGCAGTACTTC.

This clone was seen a single time. The CDR3: CAWRAGGLSNQPQHF. In nucleotides, the CDR3 is TGTGCCTGGAGGGCAGGGGGACTATCCAATCAGCCCCAGCATTTT. V usage is TRBV30 and J usage is TRBJ1-5, with TRBD1 matching over 7 bases. With 3 bases clipped from V and 3 bases from J, the junction kept 8 bases outside the gene matches. Germline V gene sequence: CDR1 GTSNPN, CDR2 SVGIG (reference sequence). The CDR3 spans 15 residues.

This chain links TRBV27 with TRBJ2-7; 9 bases line up with TRBD2. Per germline, CDR1 MNHEY and CDR2 SMNVEV (reference sequence). This CDR3 comprises 15 residues. Germline trimming cut 3 bases from V and 1 base from J; bases unmatched to any gene: 4. The CDR3, as DNA: TGTGCCAGCAGTTTGAAGCGGGGGGCTTCCTACGAGCAGTACTTC. Its translation is CASSLKRGASYEQYF.

The V and J genes are TRBV4-1 and TRBJ1-4, with D perhaps matching TRBD1 (5 bases). Germline V gene data show CDR1 as MGHRA and CDR2 as YSYEKL. With 6 bases removed from V and 10 bases from J, the gap between germline ends came to 18 bases. This CDR3 contains 14 residues. CDR3 sequence: CASRGLGELGKLFF. CDR3 nucleotide sequence: TGCGCCAGCAGGGGACTAGGGGAGCTGGGAAAACTGTTTTTT.

V is TRBV27 and J is TRBJ1-3; 7 bases match TRBD1. The CDR3 contains 14 residues. The J segment lost 4 bases and the V segment lost 5 bases, leaving 5 bases of the junction unmatched. From germline, CDR1 is MNHEY and CDR2 SMNVEV (reference sequence). The CDR3 DNA sequence: TGTGCCAGCAGTAGACAGGGATCCGGAAACACCATATATTTT. Translated: CASSRQGSGNTIYF.

This chain links TRBV5-1 with TRBJ2-3; D might be TRBD1 (5 bases). CDR1 and CDR2 (germline): SGHRS, YFSETQ. Trimming left V 4 bases short and J 2 bases short, with 14 bases between. The CDR3 spans 15 residues. The CDR3 spells CASSNERGFTDTQYF. The CDR3 DNA sequence: TGCGCCAGCAGCAACGAAAGGGGCTTCACAGATACGCAGTATTTT.